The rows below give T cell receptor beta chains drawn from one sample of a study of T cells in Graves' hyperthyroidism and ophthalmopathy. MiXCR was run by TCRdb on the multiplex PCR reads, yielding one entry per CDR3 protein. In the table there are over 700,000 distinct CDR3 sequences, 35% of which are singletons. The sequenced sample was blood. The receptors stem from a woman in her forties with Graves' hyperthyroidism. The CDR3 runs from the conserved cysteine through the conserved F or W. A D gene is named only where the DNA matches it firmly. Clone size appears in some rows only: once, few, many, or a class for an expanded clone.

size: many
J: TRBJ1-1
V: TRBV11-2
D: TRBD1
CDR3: CASTATGTLKEAFF
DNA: TGTGCCAGCACCGCGACAGGGACGTTAAAAGAAGCTTTCTTT

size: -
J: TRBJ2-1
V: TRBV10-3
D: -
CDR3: CAISDLLRDELQFF
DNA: TGTGCCATCAGTGACCTACTCCGGGACGAACTCCAGTTCTTC

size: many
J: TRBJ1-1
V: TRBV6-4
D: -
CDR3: CASSPGTENTEAFF
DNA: TGTGCCAGCAGCCCCGGGACGGAGAACACTGAAGCTTTCTTT

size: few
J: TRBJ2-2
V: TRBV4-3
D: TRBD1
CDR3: CASSQLGLAGGTGELFF
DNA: TGCGCCAGCAGCCAGCTGGGGTTGGCAGGGGGCACCGGGGAGCTGTTTTTT

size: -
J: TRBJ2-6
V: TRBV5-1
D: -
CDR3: CASSFTLSGANVLTF
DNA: TGCGCCAGCAGCTTTACTCTCTCTGGGGCCAACGTCCTGACTTTC

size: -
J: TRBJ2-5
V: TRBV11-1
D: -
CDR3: CASSYQFRRGEETQYF
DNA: TGTGCCAGCAGCTACCAATTCCGAAGGGGGGAGGAGACCCAGTACTTC

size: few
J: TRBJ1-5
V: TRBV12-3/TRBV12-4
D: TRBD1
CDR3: CASSLAWTGDQPQHF
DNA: TGTGCCAGCAGTTTAGCATGGACAGGGGATCAGCCCCAGCATTTT

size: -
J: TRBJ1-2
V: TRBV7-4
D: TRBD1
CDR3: CACSLASAGGLSGYTF
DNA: TGTGCCTGCAGCTTAGCGTCGGCAGGGGGTTTGTCTGGCTACACCTTC

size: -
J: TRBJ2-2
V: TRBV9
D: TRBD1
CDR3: CASSDDRANTGELFF
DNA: TGTGCCAGCAGCGATGACAGGGCGAACACCGGGGAGCTGTTTTTT

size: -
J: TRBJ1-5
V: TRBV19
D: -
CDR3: CASTPLGLGRNQPQHF
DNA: TGTGCCAGTACCCCCTTGGGGTTGGGTCGCAATCAGCCCCAGCATTTT

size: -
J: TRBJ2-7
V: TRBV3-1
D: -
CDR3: CASSQGWGSSEQYF
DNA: TGTGCCAGCAGCCAAGGATGGGGCAGTTCGGAGCAGTACTTC

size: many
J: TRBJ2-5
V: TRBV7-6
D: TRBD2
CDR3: CASSSSKGLTGETQYF
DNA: TGTGCCAGCAGCTCCTCGAAGGGACTAACTGGGGAGACCCAGTACTTC

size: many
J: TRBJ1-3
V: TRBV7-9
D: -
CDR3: CASWEGATYSGNTIYF
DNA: TGTGCCAGCTGGGAAGGGGCGACCTACTCTGGAAACACCATATATTTT

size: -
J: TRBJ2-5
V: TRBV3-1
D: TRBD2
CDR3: CASSQVREGQETQYF
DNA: TGTGCCAGCAGCCAAGTTCGGGAGGGCCAAGAGACCCAGTACTTC

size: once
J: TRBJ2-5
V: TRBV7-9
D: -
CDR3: CASTPWGGARETQYF
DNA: TGTGCCAGCACCCCGTGGGGCGGGGCCCGAGAGACCCAGTACTTC

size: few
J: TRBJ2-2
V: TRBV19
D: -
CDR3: CASNGFGYGELFF
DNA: TGTGCTAGCAACGGCTTTGGTTACGGGGAGCTGTTTTTT

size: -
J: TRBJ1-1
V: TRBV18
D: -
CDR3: CASSPPSVVRDTEAFF
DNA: TGTGCCAGCTCACCACCGTCGGTGGTCAGGGACACTGAAGCTTTCTTT

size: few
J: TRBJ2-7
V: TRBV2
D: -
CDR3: CASSDPGGGSYEQYF
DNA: TGTGCCAGCAGTGACCCTGGTGGGGGAAGCTACGAGCAGTACTTC

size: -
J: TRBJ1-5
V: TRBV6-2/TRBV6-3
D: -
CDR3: CASSYAEGYSNQPQHF
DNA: TGTGCCAGCAGTTACGCAGAGGGGTATAGCAATCAGCCCCAGCATTTT

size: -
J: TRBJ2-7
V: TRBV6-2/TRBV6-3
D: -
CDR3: CASNVQGPPYEQYF
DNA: TGTGCCAGCAACGTCCAGGGCCCTCCCTACGAGCAGTACTTC

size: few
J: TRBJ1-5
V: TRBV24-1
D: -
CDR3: CASREFGPNQPQHF
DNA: TGTGCCAGCAGAGAATTTGGACCAAATCAGCCCCAGCATTTT

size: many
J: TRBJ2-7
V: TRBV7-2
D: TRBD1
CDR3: CASSLDRVVYEQYF
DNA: TGTGCCAGCAGCTTGGACAGGGTTGTCTACGAGCAGTACTTC

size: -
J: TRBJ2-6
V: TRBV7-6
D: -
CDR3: CASSQERALQGGANVLTF
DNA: TGTGCCAGCAGCCAAGAGAGGGCCCTTCAGGGGGGGGCCAACGTCCTGACTTTC

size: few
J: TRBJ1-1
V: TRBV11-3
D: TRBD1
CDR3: CASSKTGDHTEAFF
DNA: TGTGCCAGCAGCAAGACAGGGGATCACACTGAAGCTTTCTTT

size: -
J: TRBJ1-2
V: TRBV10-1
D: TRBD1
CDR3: CANWTGVWDGYTF
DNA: TGCGCCAACTGGACAGGGGTTTGGGATGGCTACACCTTC

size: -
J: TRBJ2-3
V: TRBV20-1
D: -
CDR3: CSARRSTDTQYF
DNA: TGCAGTGCTAGGCGGAGCACAGATACGCAGTATTTT

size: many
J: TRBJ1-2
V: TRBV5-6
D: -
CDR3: CASTQGMIYGYTF
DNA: TGTGCCAGCACCCAGGGAATGATCTATGGCTACACCTTC

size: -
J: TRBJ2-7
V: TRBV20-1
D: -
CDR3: CSAIRLGGYEQYF
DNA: TGCAGTGCAATTAGATTAGGGGGTTACGAGCAGTACTTC

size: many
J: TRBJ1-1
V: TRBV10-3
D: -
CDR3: CATSEREMNTEAFF
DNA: TGTGCCACCTCGGAGAGGGAGATGAACACTGAAGCTTTCTTT

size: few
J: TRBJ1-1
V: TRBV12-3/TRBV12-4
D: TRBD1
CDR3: CASSHLQGADTEAFF
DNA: TGTGCCAGCAGCCACCTACAGGGGGCGGACACTGAAGCTTTCTTT

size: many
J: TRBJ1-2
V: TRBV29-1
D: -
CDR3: CSDHTASYGYTF
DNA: TGCAGCGATCACACGGCTTCCTATGGCTACACCTTC

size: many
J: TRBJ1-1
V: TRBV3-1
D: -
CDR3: CASSRGRMNTEAFF
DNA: TGTGCCAGCAGCCGGGGCCGCATGAACACTGAAGCTTTCTTT

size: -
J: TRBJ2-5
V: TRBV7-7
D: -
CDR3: CASSLGDTEEETQYF
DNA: TGTGCTAGCAGCTTAGGGGACACCGAGGAAGAGACCCAGTACTTC

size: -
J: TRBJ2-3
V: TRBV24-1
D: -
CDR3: CAAQGRFTDTQYF
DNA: TGTGCCGCCCAAGGTCGATTCACAGATACGCAGTATTTT

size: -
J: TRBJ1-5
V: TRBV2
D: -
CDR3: CASSLLGAQFNQPQHF
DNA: TGTGCCAGCAGTTTACTGGGGGCCCAATTCAATCAGCCCCAGCATTTT

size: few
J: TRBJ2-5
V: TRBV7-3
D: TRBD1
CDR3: CASSPLPTITYRGLETQYF
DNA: TGCGCCAGCAGCCCGCTTCCCACGATAACGTACAGGGGGCTAGAGACCCAGTACTTC

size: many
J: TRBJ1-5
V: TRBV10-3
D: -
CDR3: CAIRGADQPQHF
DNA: TGTGCCATCAGGGGAGCCGATCAGCCCCAGCATTTT

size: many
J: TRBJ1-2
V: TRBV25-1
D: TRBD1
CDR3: CASSADYRGDGYTF
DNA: TGTGCCAGCAGTGCCGATTACAGGGGTGATGGCTACACCTTC

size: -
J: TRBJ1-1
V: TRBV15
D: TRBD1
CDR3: CATSSQGSTGADTEAFF
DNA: TGTGCCACCAGCAGCCAGGGATCGACAGGGGCGGACACTGAAGCTTTCTTT

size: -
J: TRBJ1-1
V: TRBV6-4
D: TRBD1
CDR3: CASRRTGVGRNTEAFF
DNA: TGTGCCAGCAGAAGAACAGGGGTCGGCAGGAACACTGAAGCTTTCTTT

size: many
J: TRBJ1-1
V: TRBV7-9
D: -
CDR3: CASSSLMSTDSNTEAFF
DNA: TGTGCCAGCAGCTCTTTGATGTCGACTGATTCGAACACTGAAGCTTTCTTT

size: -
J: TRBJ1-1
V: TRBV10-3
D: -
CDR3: CANKSGQMNTEAFF
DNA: TGTGCCAACAAATCAGGACAGATGAACACTGAAGCTTTCTTT

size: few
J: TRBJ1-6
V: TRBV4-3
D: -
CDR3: CASSQEGLGNSPLHF
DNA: TGCGCCAGCAGCCAAGAGGGACTAGGGAACTCACCCCTCCACTTT

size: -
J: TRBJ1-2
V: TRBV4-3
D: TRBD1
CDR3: CASSHYTTGTGLGYTF
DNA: TGCGCCAGCAGCCACTATACGACCGGGACAGGGCTTGGCTACACCTTC

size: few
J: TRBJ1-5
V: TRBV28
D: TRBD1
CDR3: CASSLEDRRVQPQHF
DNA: TGTGCCAGCAGTTTGGAGGACAGGAGGGTACAGCCCCAGCATTTT

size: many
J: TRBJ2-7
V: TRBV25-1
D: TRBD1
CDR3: CASSEFVGGDEQYF
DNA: TGTGCCAGCAGTGAATTTGTAGGGGGCGACGAGCAGTACTTC

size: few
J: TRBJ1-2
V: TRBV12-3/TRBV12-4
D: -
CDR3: CASSTQRGNGYTF
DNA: TGTGCCAGCAGTACCCAAAGAGGGAATGGCTACACCTTC

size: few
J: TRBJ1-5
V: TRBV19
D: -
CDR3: CASSTQSGQPQHF
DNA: TGTGCCAGTAGCACACAAAGCGGGCAGCCCCAGCATTTT

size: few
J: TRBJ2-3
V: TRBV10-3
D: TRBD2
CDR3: CAISEASGGGDTQYF
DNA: TGTGCCATCAGTGAGGCTAGCGGGGGAGGAGATACGCAGTATTTT

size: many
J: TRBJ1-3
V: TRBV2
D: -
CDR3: CASNMDADIGNTIYF
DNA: TGTGCCAGCAATATGGACGCAGATATTGGAAACACCATATATTTT